Below, 21 T cell receptor beta chains from the same sample are listed, as sequenced in a study of naive and memory T cell subsets. Whole blood, roughly 2.5 ml, came from adult healthy volunteers. Blood and skin TCR RNA was reverse transcribed with alpha and beta constant primers. MiXCR, applied by TCRdb to the 5' RACE reads, yields one record per CDR3 protein. The sample has more than 20,000 distinct CDR3 sequences; less than 25% are singletons. These receptors all stem from a female donor in good health.

This clonotype is medium-sized in the sample. This chain joins TRBV2 and TRBJ2-3; D is perhaps TRBD2 (6 bases). CDR1 and CDR2 from the germline V gene are SNHLY and FYNNEI. This CDR3 is built from 14 residues. With 6 bases removed from V and 5 bases from J, the gap between germline ends came to 15 bases. CDR3 region: CASRRGLPGDTQYF. DNA of the CDR3: TGTGCCAGCAGGCGGGGCCTCCCGGGAGATACGCAGTATTTT.

This chain joins TRBV19 and TRBJ2-2; D perhaps matches TRBD2 (6 bases). The CDR3 spans 17 residues. CDR1 and CDR2 from the germline V gene are LNHDA and SQIVND (reference sequence). V lost 7 bases and J lost 2, with 20 bases in between. In DNA form, the CDR3 reads TGTGCCAGTACCCCCGGTGGAGGGGCTACAAACACCGGGGAGCTGTTTTTT. Protein sequence: CASTPGGGATNTGELFF.

The rearrangement uses TRBV20-1 and TRBJ1-2, with D possibly TRBD1 on 6 matching bases. The CDR3 consists of 13 residues. Germline values: CDR1 DFQATT, CDR2 SNEGSKA (reference sequence). Here the CDR3 reads CRGKGGTGYGYTF. For the CDR3, the DNA is TGCAGGGGGAAGGGGGGTACCGGCTATGGCTACACCTTC.

This clonotype was detected ten times or more. V is TRBV20-1 and J is TRBJ2-7; 9 nucleotides agree with TRBD1. After removal of 5 bases from V and 6 bases from J, the junction contained 8 bases not matched to a gene. Looked up from germline, CDR1 is DFQATT and CDR2 is SNEGSKA (reference sequence). The CDR3 runs 13 residues. The CDR3 DNA sequence: TGCAGTGCTTCCACTGACAGGGGGATCGAGCAGTACTTC. It yields the protein CSASTDRGIEQYF.

The genes are TRBV7-6 and TRBJ1-4, with 7 bases lining up with TRBD1. Looked up from germline, CDR1 is SGHVS and CDR2 is FNYEAQ. J was trimmed by 0 bases and V by 1 base; bases with no gene match: 5. CDR3 size: 17 residues. The CDR3 sequence: CASSLGAGGATNEKLFF. CDR3 DNA sequence: TGTGCCAGCAGCTTAGGGGCAGGGGGTGCAACTAATGAAAAACTGTTTTTT. Complete variable domain (other parts from reference TRBV7-6 and TRBJ1-4): GAGVSQSPRYKVTKRGQDVALRCDPISGHVSLYWYRQALGQGPEFLTYFNYEAQQDKSGLPNDRFSAERPEGSISTLTIQRTEQRDSAMYRCASSLGAGGATNEKLFFGSGTQLSVL.

This clonotype was picked up many times. The rearrangement uses TRBV20-1 and TRBJ1-2, with 8 bases lining up with TRBD1. Germline values: CDR1 DFQATT, CDR2 SNEGSKA (reference sequence). This CDR3 spans 12 amino acids. The V gene end was trimmed by 6 bases and the J gene end by 8 bases; junction bases not matched to a gene: 8. The CDR3 spells CSAIQGAGGYTF. DNA of the CDR3: TGCAGTGCAATCCAGGGGGCGGGGGGCTACACCTTC.

This clonotype was observed a handful of times. This chain connects TRBV29-1 to TRBJ2-1; 11 nucleotides align to TRBD2. Germline CDR1 and CDR2: SQVTM and ANQGSEA. The CDR3 runs 15 residues. V was pared by 0 bases and J by 8 bases, with 6 bases of the junction left unmatched. The CDR3 loop reads CSVEDSGRVSDEQFF. Written as DNA, the CDR3 is TGCAGCGTTGAAGATAGCGGGAGGGTCAGCGATGAGCAGTTCTTC.

By share, this clonotype counts as medium-sized. The chain joins TRBV6-5 to TRBJ2-5, with D perhaps TRBD1 (5 bases). There are 13 residues in the CDR3. V lost 6 bases and J lost 1, with 9 bases in between. Germline V lookup: CDR1 MNHEY, CDR2 SVGAGI. In nucleotides, the CDR3 is TGTGCCAGCAGGAAAGACAGCCAAGAGACCCAGTACTTC. It yields the protein CASRKDSQETQYF.

This clonotype was counted at least ten times. The chain has TRBV29-1 and TRBJ2-3, with 14 bases lining up with TRBD2. Per germline, CDR1 SQVTM and CDR2 ANQGSEA. The CDR3 is 16 residues long. With V trimmed by 5 bases and J by 4 bases, 8 bases remained unmatched. The CDR3 nucleotides are TGCAGCGTTACCGGGACTAGCGGGAGTTCCGCAGATACGCAGTATTTT. The encoded protein is CSVTGTSGSSADTQYF.

This clonotype was picked up many times. The V and J genes are TRBV29-1 and TRBJ1-1; D possibly corresponds to TRBD1 (6 bases). The V gene lost 4 bases and the J gene lost 1 base, with 10 bases spanning the gap. Germline CDR1 SQVTM, CDR2 ANQGSEA. The CDR3 runs 13 residues. The CDR3 nucleotides are TGCAGCGTTGTGGGGGGGCCGAACACTGAAGCTTTCTTT. Amino acid sequence: CSVVGGPNTEAFF.

The chain has TRBV12-3 or TRBV12-4 and TRBJ2-3; the D is unclear. Trimming stripped 0 bases from V and 3 bases from J, with 7 bases between. The CDR3 has 14 amino acids. CDR3 in DNA: TGTGCCAGCAGTTTAGCGCTGAGTACAGATACGCAGTATTTT. Protein: CASSLALSTDTQYF.

This chain joins TRBV3-1 and TRBJ1-2; D uncertain. The ends were cut back, 4 bases at V and 4 bases at J, with 10 bases in the middle. Germline lookup yields CDR1 LGHDT and CDR2 YNNKEL (reference sequence). This CDR3 has 13 amino acids. The CDR3 sequence is CASSPTEAYGYTF. The CDR3 DNA reads TGTGCCAGCAGCCCCACAGAGGCCTATGGCTACACCTTC.

This chain connects TRBV7-2 to TRBJ2-1, with 15 bases lining up with TRBD2. Germline CDR1 SGHTA, CDR2 FQGNSA. J gave up 6 bases and V 5 bases, and 8 bases lay outside the gene matches. This CDR3 is built from 17 residues. The DNA for the CDR3 is TGTGCCAGCAGCCTGGGACTAGCGGGAGGCTCGGGCAATGAGCAGTTCTTC. Amino acids: CASSLGLAGGSGNEQFF.

In this sample, this clonotype turned up many times. The chain recombines TRBV6-5 with TRBJ1-2; 10 nucleotides line up with TRBD1. Germline values: CDR1 MNHEY, CDR2 SVGAGI. The junction had 3 bases not matched to a gene; V was cut back by 5 bases and J by 6 bases. CDR3 size: 13 residues. This CDR3 is CASSPDRGHGYTF. The CDR3, as DNA: TGTGCCAGCAGTCCCGACAGGGGGCATGGCTACACCTTC.

The rearrangement links TRBV7-2 to TRBJ2-1; 9 bases match TRBD2. This CDR3 comprises 14 residues. The ends lost 8 bases at V and 9 bases at J; junction bases unmatched: 11. In germline, CDR1 is SGHTA, CDR2 FQGNSA. The DNA for the CDR3 is TGTGCCAGCCGTCGGGCGGGAGGGCCCGGTGAGCAGTTCTTC. Translating gives CASRRAGGPGEQFF.

The V call is TRBV9, the J call TRBJ2-1; TRBD1 aligns across 7 bases. The CDR3 is 14 amino acids. Germline CDR1 is SGDLS and CDR2 is YYNGEE. J was trimmed by 7 bases and V by 0 bases; bases with no gene match: 4. The CDR3 reads CASSVGDSPNEQFF. CDR3 sequence (DNA): TGTGCCAGCAGCGTAGGGGACAGCCCTAATGAGCAGTTCTTC.

This clonotype was seen repeatedly, ten times or more. The rearrangement joins TRBV10-3 to TRBJ1-1; a weak D match, TRBD1 (5 bases). This CDR3 has 12 amino acids. The germline gives CDR1 ENHRY, CDR2 SYGVKD. Trimming removed 6 bases from V and 6 bases from J, with 11 bases in between. The CDR3 nucleotides are TGTGCCATCAGCACAGGAATCTCTGAAGCTTTCTTT. The encoded protein is CAISTGISEAFF.

Sample share makes this clonotype medium-sized (0.01 to 0.1%). V and J are TRBV6-2 or TRBV6-3 and TRBJ2-5, with 7 bases lining up with TRBD1. The V segment lost 6 bases and the J segment 2 bases; nucleotides outside the gene matches: 3. In germline, CDR1 is MNHEY, CDR2 SVGEGT. CDR3 length equals 13 residues. This CDR3 reads CASSRDRQETQYF. The CDR3 nucleotides read TGTGCCAGCAGCAGGGACAGACAAGAGACCCAGTACTTC.

This clonotype showed up just once. The chain couples TRBV9 to TRBJ1-2; TRBD1 might be the D (6 bases). CDR3 length: 13 amino acids. Germline V gene lookup returns CDR1 SGDLS and CDR2 YYNGEE. Trimming shortened V by 3 bases and J by 4 bases, and 10 bases separated the two germline ends. DNA of the CDR3: TGTGCCAGCAGCGGTGACAGGATCTATGGCTACACCTTC. This gives the protein CASSGDRIYGYTF.

Ten or more counts support this clonotype. The chain carries TRBV27 and TRBJ2-2; D is tentatively TRBD1 or TRBD2 (7 bases each). Germline V gene lookup returns CDR1 MNHEY and CDR2 SMNVEV (reference sequence). This CDR3 comprises 15 residues. Trimming pared 11 bases from V and 0 bases from J, leaving 16 bases between. In DNA, the CDR3 is TGTGCCTGTGGGAGGGGGCGAGCGAACACCGGGGAGCTGTTTTTT. It yields the protein CACGRGRANTGELFF.

The CDR3: CSVARWGQHGTEAFF. Here the CDR3 DNA reads TGCAGCGTTGCGAGGTGGGGACAGCATGGCACTGAAGCTTTCTTT. The chain carries TRBV29-1 and TRBJ1-1, with 7 bases aligning to TRBD1. This CDR3 has 15 amino acids. From germline, CDR1 is SQVTM and CDR2 ANQGSEA. V lost 4 bases to trimming and J lost 4 bases; unmatched junction nucleotides: 12. The full variable domain, completed using reference TRBV29-1 and TRBJ1-1, is SAVISQKPSRDICQRGTSLTIQCQVDSQVTMMFWYRQQPGQSLTLIATANQGSEATYESGFVIDKFPISRPNLTFSTLTVSNMSPEDSSIYLCSVARWGQHGTEAFFGQGTRLTVV.